Listed below are T cell receptor beta chains from one sample, sequenced in a study of blood T cells in healthy people across ages. TCRdb independently ran MiXCR on the 5' RACE reads; one entry per CDR3 protein. The profile shows 1.5 million to 1.8 million distinct CDR3 sequences, under 55% of them singletons. The sample taken for sequencing was blood. The receptors stem from a woman under 30 in good health. CDR3s include the opening cysteine and the closing phenylalanine or tryptophan. Fields, in order: V gene, clone size, J gene, D gene, CDR3 DNA, CDR3 protein. The D gene is left open where the match is weak. Size is stated for part of the rows, as once, few or many counts, or as a class when the clone is expanded.

TRBV12-3/TRBV12-4	NA	TRBJ2-1	NA	TGTGCCAGCAGACCAGAGGGGGTAAACAATGAGCAGTTCTTC	CASRPEGVNNEQFF
TRBV10-3	NA	TRBJ1-5	NA	TGTGCCATCAGTGACACGGGTAGCAATCAGCCCCAGCATTTT	CAISDTGSNQPQHF
TRBV9	NA	TRBJ2-2	NA	TGTGCCAGCAGCGTAGGGAGGGGTGATACCGGGGAGCTGTTTTTT	CASSVGRGDTGELFF
TRBV9	NA	TRBJ2-3	TRBD2	TGTGCCAGCAGCGTAGTTGGCGGGGGGGCCCGCAGCACAGATACGCAGTATTTT	CASSVVGGGARSTDTQYF
TRBV6-1	NA	TRBJ2-1	TRBD2	TGTGCCAGCAGTAAAGGGACTAGCGGGGAATTCTACAATGAGCTGTTCTTC	CASSKGTSGEFYNELFF
TRBV6-6	NA	TRBJ2-3	NA	TGTGCCAGCAGTTACTCCCCCGTGGGGGCGGCGTATACGCAGTATTTT	CASSYSPVGAAYTQYF
TRBV19	NA	TRBJ1-1	NA	TGTGCCAGTAAAGAACACGGTAACACTGAAGCTTTCTTT	CASKEHGNTEAFF
TRBV7-2	NA	TRBJ2-4	NA	TGTGCCAGCAGCGGGAAGACATTCCTAGCCAAAAACATTCAGTACTTC	CASSGKTFLAKNIQYF
TRBV6-2/TRBV6-3	NA	TRBJ2-6	NA	TGTGCCAGCAGTTGGCACGGCTCTGGGGCCAACGTCCTGACTTTC	CASSWHGSGANVLTF
TRBV6-5	NA	TRBJ2-3	TRBD2	TGTGCCAGCAGTAACAGACTAGCGCGGGGGGTGGATACGCAGTATTTT	CASSNRLARGVDTQYF
TRBV4-1	few	TRBJ1-5	NA	TGCGCCAGCAGCCAAGAGTACACCCGAGGCGGTCAGCCCCAGCATTTT	CASSQEYTRGGQPQHF
TRBV6-6	NA	TRBJ2-1	TRBD1	TGTGCCAGCAGTCCACTGGAAGGGGGCCCCTACAATGAGCAGTTCTTC	CASSPLEGGPYNEQFF
TRBV28	NA	TRBJ2-7	TRBD1	TGTGCCAGCAGTTCAACCCGGGACAGAGCCAACGAGCAGTACTTC	CASSSTRDRANEQYF
TRBV7-9	NA	TRBJ1-4	NA	TGTGCCAGCAGCGCCGTGAGAAGTAATGAAAAACTGTTTTTT	CASSAVRSNEKLFF
TRBV9	once	TRBJ2-4	NA	TGTGCCAGCAGCGTAGATGGGGGTGGGTTTACAGAAAACATTCAGTACTTC	CASSVDGGGFTENIQYF
TRBV4-1	few	TRBJ1-5	NA	TGCGCCAGCAGCCAAGATCTGGCCAGGGAGGATCAGCCCCAGCATTTT	CASSQDLAREDQPQHF
TRBV6-4	NA	TRBJ2-3	NA	TGTGCCAGCAGTGACTCTCGGGACACAGATACGCAGTATTTT	CASSDSRDTDTQYF
TRBV6-1	once	TRBJ1-5	NA	TGTGCCAGCAGTGAGTGGGGGAGCAATCAGCCCCAGCATTTT	CASSEWGSNQPQHF
TRBV5-1	NA	TRBJ2-3	TRBD2	TGCGCCAGCCGAGCGGGAGAGGTAGATACGCAGTATTTT	CASRAGEVDTQYF
TRBV7-6	NA	TRBJ1-1	TRBD1	TGTGCCAGCAGCTTAAGGTCAGGGGGCGGCACTGAAGCTTTCTTT	CASSLRSGGGTEAFF
TRBV7-9	NA	TRBJ2-7	NA	TGTGCCAGCGAGTGGGAAGGCTACAATGAGCAGTACTTC	CASEWEGYNEQYF
TRBV6-2/TRBV6-3	NA	TRBJ2-7	NA	TGTGCCAGCAGTCGGGCAGGCTATACTTACGAGCAGTACTTC	CASSRAGYTYEQYF
TRBV7-9	NA	TRBJ2-1	NA	TGTGCCAGCAGCCCCCGTCTGGACGTACACAATGAGCAGTTCTTC	CASSPRLDVHNEQFF
TRBV6-2/TRBV6-3	NA	TRBJ2-1	TRBD2	TGTGCCAGCAGTTACCCAGGACTAGCGGGATCGTCCTACAATGAGCAGTTCTTC	CASSYPGLAGSSYNEQFF
TRBV13	NA	TRBJ1-1	NA	TGTGCCAGCAGCTTAGGGCCAGATGAAGCTTTCTTT	CASSLGPDEAFF
TRBV7-2	NA	TRBJ2-2	TRBD1	TGTGCCAGCAGCTTAGAGACAGGGGAGAACACCGGGGAGCTGTTTTTT	CASSLETGENTGELFF
TRBV28	NA	TRBJ2-1	TRBD2	TGTGCCAGCAGCCTCATACGGCGGGGGGTCAATGAGCAGTTCTTC	CASSLIRRGVNEQFF
TRBV20-1	few	TRBJ2-7	NA	TGCAGTGCCCTAGATAAGGAGGGGGACTACTCCTACGAGCAGTACTTC	CSALDKEGDYSYEQYF
TRBV9	few	TRBJ2-7	TRBD2	TGTGCCAGCAGCGTAAGACTAGCGGAATACAATGAGCAGTACTTC	CASSVRLAEYNEQYF
TRBV20-1	few	TRBJ1-5	NA	TGCAGTGCCCCGCAGGAGTTAAATCAGCCCCAGCATTTT	CSAPQELNQPQHF
TRBV29-1	NA	TRBJ1-2	TRBD1	TGCAGCGTTGAAGATTTGGGACAGGGTTTGTATGGCTACACCTTC	CSVEDLGQGLYGYTF
TRBV7-2	NA	TRBJ1-2	TRBD1	TGTGCCAGCAACAGACAGGGGGCCTCGGTTGGCTATGGCTACACCTTC	CASNRQGASVGYGYTF
TRBV10-3	NA	TRBJ2-5	NA	TGTGCCATCAGGGTTCAGCCGGGAGAGACCCAGTACTTC	CAIRVQPGETQYF
TRBV11-1	few	TRBJ2-1	TRBD2	TGTGCCAGCAGCTTCACAGTGGCGGGACTAGCGGGGCCCTTCTCCTACAATGAGCAGTTCTTC	CASSFTVAGLAGPFSYNEQFF
TRBV11-2	few	TRBJ1-1	NA	TGTGCCAGCAGCTTAGATGTACTTACCCCAGAAGCTTTCTTT	CASSLDVLTPEAFF
TRBV7-2	NA	TRBJ1-1	NA	TGTGCCAGCAGCCCGGGACTGGTGAACACTGAAGCTTTCTTT	CASSPGLVNTEAFF
TRBV5-1	once	TRBJ1-2	TRBD1	TGCGCCAGCAGCGACGGACAGGGGACTAACTATGGCTACACCTTC	CASSDGQGTNYGYTF
TRBV12-3/TRBV12-4	NA	TRBJ1-2	NA	TGTGCCAGCAGTCGACTCGCCCCCCAGGGCAGGAGCGGCTACACCTTC	CASSRLAPQGRSGYTF
TRBV20-1	NA	TRBJ2-3	TRBD2	TGCAGTGCCCGGGGCGGGAGGGCCGGCACAGATACGCAGTATTTT	CSARGGRAGTDTQYF
TRBV7-9	NA	TRBJ2-3	NA	TGTGCCAGCAGTCTAGGGCCGCAACACGGTTTCCTCACAGATACGCAGTATTTT	CASSLGPQHGFLTDTQYF
TRBV20-1	NA	TRBJ2-7	NA	TGCAGTGCACGGCGTTTCTCCTACGAGCAGTACTTC	CSARRFSYEQYF
TRBV15	NA	TRBJ2-7	NA	TGTGCCACCACGTTCGTAGGATCCTACGAGCAGTACTTC	CATTFVGSYEQYF